This T cell receptor (beta chain) was retrieved from a study of cytomegalovirus exposure and HLA in healthy donors. The study, taken as a whole, reports: The classifier reportedly diagnosed cytomegalovirus status with high sensitivity and specificity.

Method: immunoSEQ multiplex PCR; TCRdb's copy keeps in-frame clones and lacks some. The sample holds 150,000 to 200,000 clones; just under 85% are singletons and the top ten take about 2%. On this clone itself: Antigen specificity is unknown.

Looked up from germline, CDR1 is MRHNA and CDR2 is SNTAGT. CDR3 length equals 14 residues. V lost 6 bases and J lost 5; bases outside the gene matches: 9. This receptor was obtained from a man under 40 in good health and CMV-seropositive. V usage is TRBV6-4 and J usage is TRBJ1-1; 7 positions agree with TRBD1. Sequenced input: PBMCs. CDR3 sequence reads: CASRRQGGGTEAFF. In nucleotides, the CDR3 is TGTGCCAGCAGGAGACAGGGAGGAGGGACTGAAGCTTTCTTT.